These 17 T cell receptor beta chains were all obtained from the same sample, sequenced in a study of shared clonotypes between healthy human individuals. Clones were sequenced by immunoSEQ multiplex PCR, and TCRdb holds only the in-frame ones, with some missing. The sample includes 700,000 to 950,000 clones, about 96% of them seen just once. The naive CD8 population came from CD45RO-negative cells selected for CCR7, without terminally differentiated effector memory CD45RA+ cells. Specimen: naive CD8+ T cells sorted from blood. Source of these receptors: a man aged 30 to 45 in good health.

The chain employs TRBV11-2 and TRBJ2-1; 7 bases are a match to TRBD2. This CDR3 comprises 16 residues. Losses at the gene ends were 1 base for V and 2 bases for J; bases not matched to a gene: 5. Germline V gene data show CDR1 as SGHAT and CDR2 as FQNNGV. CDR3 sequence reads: CASSLGSSGTYNEQFF. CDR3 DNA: TGTGCCAGCAGCTTAGGGTCTAGCGGAACCTACAATGAGCAGTTCTTC. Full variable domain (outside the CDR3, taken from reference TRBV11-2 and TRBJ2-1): EAGVAQSPRYKIIEKRQSVAFWCNPISGHATLYWYQQILGQGPKLLIQFQNNGVVDDSQLPKDRFSAERLKGVDSTLKIQPAKLEDSAVYLCASSLGSSGTYNEQFFGPGTRLTVL.

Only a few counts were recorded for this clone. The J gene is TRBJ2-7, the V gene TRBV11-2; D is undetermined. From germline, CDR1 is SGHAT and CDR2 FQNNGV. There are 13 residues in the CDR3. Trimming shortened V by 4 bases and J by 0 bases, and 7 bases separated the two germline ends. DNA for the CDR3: TGTGCCAGCAGCTCCACCCCCTCCTACGAGCAGTACTTC. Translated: CASSSTPSYEQYF.

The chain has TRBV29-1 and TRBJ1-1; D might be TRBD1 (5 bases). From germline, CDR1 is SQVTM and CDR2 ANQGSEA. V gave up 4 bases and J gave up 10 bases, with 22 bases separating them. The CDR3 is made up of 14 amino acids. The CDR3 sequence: CSVGSVGETHVAFF. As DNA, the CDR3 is TGCAGCGTTGGTTCGGTAGGGGAAACTCATGTAGCTTTCTTT.

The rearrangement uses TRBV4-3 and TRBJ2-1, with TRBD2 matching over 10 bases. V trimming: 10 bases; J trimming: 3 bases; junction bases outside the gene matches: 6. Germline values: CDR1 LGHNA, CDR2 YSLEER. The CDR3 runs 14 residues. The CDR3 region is CATSLAGLYNEQFF. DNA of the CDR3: TGCGCCACCTCACTAGCGGGGCTCTACAATGAGCAGTTCTTC.

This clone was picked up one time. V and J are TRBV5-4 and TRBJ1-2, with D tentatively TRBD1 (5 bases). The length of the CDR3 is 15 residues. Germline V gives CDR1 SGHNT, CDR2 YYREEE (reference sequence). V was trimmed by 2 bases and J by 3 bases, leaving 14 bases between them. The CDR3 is CASSFQGALDYGYTF. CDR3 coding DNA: TGTGCCAGCAGCTTTCAGGGAGCTTTGGACTATGGCTACACCTTC.

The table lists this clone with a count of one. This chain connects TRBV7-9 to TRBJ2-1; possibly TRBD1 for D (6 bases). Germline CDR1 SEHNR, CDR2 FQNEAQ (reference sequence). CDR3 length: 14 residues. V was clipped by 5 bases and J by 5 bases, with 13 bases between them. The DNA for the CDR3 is TGTGCCAGCAGCCTTCAGGACAGAAACAATGAGCAGTTCTTC. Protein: CASSLQDRNNEQFF. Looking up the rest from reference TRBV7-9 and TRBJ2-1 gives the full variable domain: DTGVSQNPRHKITKRGQNVTFRCDPISEHNRLYWYRQTLGQGPEFLTYFQNEAQLEKSRLLSDRFSAERPKGSFSTLEIQRTEQGDSAMYLCASSLQDRNNEQFFGPGTRLTVL.

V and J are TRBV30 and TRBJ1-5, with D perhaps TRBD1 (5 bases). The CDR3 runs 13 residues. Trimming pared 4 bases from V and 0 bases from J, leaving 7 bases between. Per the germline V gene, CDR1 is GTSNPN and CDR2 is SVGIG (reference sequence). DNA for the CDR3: TGTGCCTGGAACAGGTATAGCAATCAGCCCCAGCATTTT. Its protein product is CAWNRYSNQPQHF.

CDR3: CASSSLSGLGQETQYF. The CDR3 DNA sequence: TGTGCCAGCAGTTCCCTTTCAGGGTTAGGGCAAGAGACCCAGTACTTC. The rearrangement uses TRBV27 and TRBJ2-5; D is perhaps TRBD1 (5 bases). V gave up 4 bases and J gave up 2 bases, with 17 bases separating them. The germline CDR1 and CDR2 sequences are MNHEY and SMNVEV (reference sequence). The CDR3 extends over 16 amino acids.

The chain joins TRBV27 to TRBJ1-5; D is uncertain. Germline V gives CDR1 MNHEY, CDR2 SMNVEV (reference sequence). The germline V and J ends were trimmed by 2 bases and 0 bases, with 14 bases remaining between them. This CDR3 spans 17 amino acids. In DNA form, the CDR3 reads TGTGCCAGCAGTTTAGCATATCAGGTGACTAGCAATCAGCCCCAGCATTTT. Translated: CASSLAYQVTSNQPQHF.

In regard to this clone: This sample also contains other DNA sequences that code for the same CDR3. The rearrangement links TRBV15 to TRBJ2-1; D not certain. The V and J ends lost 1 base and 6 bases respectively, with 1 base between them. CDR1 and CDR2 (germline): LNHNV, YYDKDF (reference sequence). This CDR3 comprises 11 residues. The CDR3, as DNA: TGTGCCACCAGCAGAGGCAATGAGCAGTTCTTC. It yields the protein CATSRGNEQFF.

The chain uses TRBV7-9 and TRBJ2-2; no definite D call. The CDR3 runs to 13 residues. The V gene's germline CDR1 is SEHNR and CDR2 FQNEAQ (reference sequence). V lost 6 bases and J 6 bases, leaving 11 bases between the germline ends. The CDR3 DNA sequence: TGTGCCAGCAGTTCGCTTCAAGCCGGGGAGCTGTTTTTT. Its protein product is CASSSLQAGELFF.

The chain's CDR3 is CAWDPEGVKNIQYF. In DNA form, the CDR3 reads TGTGCCTGGGACCCGGAGGGGGTCAAAAACATTCAGTACTTC. V and J are TRBV30 and TRBJ2-4; D is tentatively TRBD1 or TRBD2 (6 bases each). The CDR3 consists of 14 residues. The germline V and J ends were trimmed by 5 bases and 3 bases, with 14 bases remaining between them. In germline, CDR1 is GTSNPN, CDR2 SVGIG (reference sequence).

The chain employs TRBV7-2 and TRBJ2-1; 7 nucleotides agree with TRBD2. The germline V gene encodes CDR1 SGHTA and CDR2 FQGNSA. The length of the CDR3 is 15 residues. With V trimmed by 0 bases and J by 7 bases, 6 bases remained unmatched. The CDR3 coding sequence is TGTGCCAGCAGCTTAGCGGCGGGAGCAGGGAATGAGCAGTTCTTC. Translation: CASSLAAGAGNEQFF.

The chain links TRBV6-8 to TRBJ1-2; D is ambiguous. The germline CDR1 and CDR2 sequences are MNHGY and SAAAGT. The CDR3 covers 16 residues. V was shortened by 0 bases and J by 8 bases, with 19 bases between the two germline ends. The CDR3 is CASSYSVPGRELGYTF. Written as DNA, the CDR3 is TGTGCCAGCAGTTACTCCGTGCCGGGTCGGGAATTAGGCTACACCTTC.

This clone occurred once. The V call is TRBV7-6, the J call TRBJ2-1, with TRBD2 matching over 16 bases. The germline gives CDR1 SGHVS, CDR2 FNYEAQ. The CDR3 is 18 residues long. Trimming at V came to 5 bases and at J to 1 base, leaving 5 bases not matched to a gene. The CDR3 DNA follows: TGTGCCAGCAGCCTGGGGACTAGCGGGAGGGGGTCCTACAATGAGCAGTTCTTC. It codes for CASSLGTSGRGSYNEQFF.

This CDR3 reads CSVEKEEGKAFF. The DNA of the CDR3 is TGCAGCGTTGAAAAGGAAGAGGGGAAAGCTTTCTTT. The gene calls are TRBV29-1 and TRBJ1-1; maybe TRBD1 (5 bases). The V gene's germline CDR1 is SQVTM and CDR2 ANQGSEA. The length of the CDR3 is 12 residues. Trimming cost V 2 bases and J 9 bases, with 13 bases left between them.

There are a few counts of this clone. The CDR3 loop is CASSLDRARAIYNEQFF. CDR3 in DNA: TGTGCCAGCAGCTTAGATCGGGCCAGGGCGATTTACAATGAGCAGTTCTTC. V and J are TRBV11-2 and TRBJ2-1, with D possibly being TRBD1 (5 bases). The V and J ends lost 0 bases and 4 bases respectively, with 16 bases between them. Germline CDR1 and CDR2: SGHAT and FQNNGV. The CDR3 sequence is 17 residues long.